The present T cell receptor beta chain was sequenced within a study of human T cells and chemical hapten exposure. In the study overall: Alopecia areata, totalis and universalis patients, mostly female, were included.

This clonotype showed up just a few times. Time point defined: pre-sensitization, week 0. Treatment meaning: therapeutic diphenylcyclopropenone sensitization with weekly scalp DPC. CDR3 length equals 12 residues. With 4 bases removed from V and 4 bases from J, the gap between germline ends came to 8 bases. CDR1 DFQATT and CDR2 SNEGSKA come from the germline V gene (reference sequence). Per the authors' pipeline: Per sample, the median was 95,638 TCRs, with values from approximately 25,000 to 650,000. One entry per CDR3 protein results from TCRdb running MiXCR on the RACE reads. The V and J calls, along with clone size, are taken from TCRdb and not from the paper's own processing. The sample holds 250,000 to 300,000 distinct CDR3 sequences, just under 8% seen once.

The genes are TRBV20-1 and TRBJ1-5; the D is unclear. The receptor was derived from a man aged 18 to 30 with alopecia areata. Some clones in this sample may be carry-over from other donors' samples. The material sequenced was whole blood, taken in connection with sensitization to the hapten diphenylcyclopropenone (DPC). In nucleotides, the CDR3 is TGCAGTGCTACGACATCGAATCAGCCCCAGCATTTT. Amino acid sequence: CSATTSNQPQHF.